Listed below are T cell receptor beta chains from one sample, sequenced in a study of radiotherapy plus CTLA-4 blockade in lung cancer. The protocol was immunoSEQ multiplex PCR, while the TCRdb copy is restricted to in-frame clones and leaves out a portion. This sample has approximately 83,000 clones, with about 79% found just once. The material was peripheral blood, obtained from a patient treated with radiotherapy plus ipilimumab. The origin of the receptors is a human donor with non-small cell lung cancer who had a partial response to radiotherapy plus ipilimumab. Some clones in this sample may be carry-over from other donors' samples. The CDR3 runs from the conserved cysteine through the conserved F or W.

TRBV28	TRBJ1-2	CASSLMRQRALNYGYTF
TRBV21-1	TRBJ2-3	CASSKSPSGRRRKTDTQYF
TRBV5-4	TRBJ2-1	CASSLRLTSGGNNEQFF
TRBV5-4	TRBJ1-1	CASSPRAGRGNTEAFF
TRBV11-2	TRBJ1-1	CASSSNQGNTEAFF
TRBV5-1	TRBJ2-5	CASRQGLAGFQETQYF
TRBV18	TRBJ1-1	CASSQGQETEAFF
TRBV6-1	TRBJ1-1	CASSEAPDRWNTEAFF
TRBV2	TRBJ2-7	CASIPLRDRGALGMGEQYF
TRBV2	TRBJ2-1	CASSAGLAGGRNEQFF
TRBV7-9	TRBJ1-2	CASSLVTGANYGYTF
TRBV29-1	TRBJ2-1	CSVSNNEQFF
TRBV29-1	TRBJ2-5	CSVGVAVQETQYF
TRBV15	TRBJ2-1	CATSRGRGGPGEQFF
TRBV5-1	TRBJ2-1	CASSEGQTYNEQFF
TRBV4-1	TRBJ1-6	CASSQDRRSPLHF
TRBV11-2	TRBJ2-7	CASSFDAGAPAEQYF
TRBV28	TRBJ1-1	CASTPARGKGTEAFF
TRBV6-1	TRBJ1-1	CASSRGPDTEAFF
TRBV11-3	TRBJ1-5	CASSSIKGFQPQHF
TRBV7-2	TRBJ2-5	CASSLAISSQTQYF
TRBV27	TRBJ1-3	CASSLSAGQGSGNTIYF
TRBV7-2	TRBJ2-7	CASRESGGVYEQYF
TRBV5-8	TRBJ2-7	CASSKDGGATLYEQYF
TRBV28	TRBJ2-7	CASSPGEPFSYEQYF
TRBV5-1	TRBJ2-3	CASSSEPSGGRDTQYF
TRBV14	TRBJ2-7	CASSQRQYPGAEQYF
TRBV6-1	TRBJ1-5	CASSEKRQPQHF
TRBV6-6	TRBJ1-6	CASSPGQNSPLHF
TRBV11-2	TRBJ2-1	CASSLDPGSYNEQFF
TRBV27	TRBJ2-5	CASSLSGTSGIKTQYF
TRBV5-6	TRBJ2-7	CASSLVVGNSGRNF
TRBV5-8	TRBJ1-2	CASSDTGQRYVGYTF
TRBV7-9	TRBJ1-3	CASSSGLGNTIYF
TRBV7-9	TRBJ2-1	CASNGLAGLNEQFF
TRBV13	TRBJ2-5	CASSLRAQRGETQYF
TRBV2	TRBJ1-2	CASGGQAPNYGYTF
TRBV4-2	TRBJ2-3	CASSQGRAQAGDTQYF
TRBV7-2	TRBJ2-3	CASSLWGQNSDTQYF
TRBV5-6	TRBJ2-2	CASSGIAGGTGELFF
TRBV7-3	TRBJ2-1	CASSLTGSTLGKQFF
TRBV5-1	TRBJ2-1	CASSFGGGADNEQFF
TRBV28	TRBJ2-2	CASSRFGNRGGNTGELFF
TRBV18	TRBJ2-7	CASSPPSGQGTYEQYF
TRBV7-2	TRBJ2-5	CASSSGLAGGRETQYF
TRBV4-2	TRBJ1-5	CASSQAGEGQPQHF
TRBV21-1	TRBJ2-7	CASTGDNRAAYEQYF
TRBV6-6	TRBJ2-5	CASSSWTGGGETQYF
TRBV29-1	TRBJ1-2	CSVATGVGYGYTF
TRBV7-2	.	CASSLGTSGAGIEQYF
TRBV5-4	TRBJ1-2	CASSLGGQGTSGYTF
TRBV18	TRBJ2-5	CASSPPGAGETQYF
TRBV19	TRBJ2-3	CASRGTGRDTDTQYF
TRBV5-1	TRBJ1-1	CASSLGWPGGTEAFF